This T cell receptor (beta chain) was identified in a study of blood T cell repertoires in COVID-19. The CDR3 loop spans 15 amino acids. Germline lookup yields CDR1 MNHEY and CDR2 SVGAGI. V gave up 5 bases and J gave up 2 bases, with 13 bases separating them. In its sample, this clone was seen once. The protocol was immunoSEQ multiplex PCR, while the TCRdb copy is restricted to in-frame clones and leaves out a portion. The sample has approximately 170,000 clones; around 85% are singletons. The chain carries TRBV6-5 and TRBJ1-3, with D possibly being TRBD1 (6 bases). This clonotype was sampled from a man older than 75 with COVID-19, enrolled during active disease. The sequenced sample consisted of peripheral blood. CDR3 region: CASSRGRQAGNTIYF. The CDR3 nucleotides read TGTGCCAGCAGTCGCGGGCGACAGGCTGGAAACACCATATATTTT.